This T cell receptor beta chain was sequenced during a study of cytomegalovirus exposure and HLA in healthy donors. The study's findings and limits: In a later analysis, most CMV-associated TCR beta chains appeared HLA-restricted. By HLA locus, TCR association rates varied in a later analysis, with DRB1 showing the most and HLA-C the fewest. CMV serostatus was the only recorded immune exposure for donors.

Trimming stripped 6 bases from V and 2 bases from J, with 13 bases between. The germline gives CDR1 LNHDA, CDR2 SQIVND (reference sequence). The CDR3 extends over 14 amino acids. Points on this clone: Its cognate antigen is unknown.

PCR was performed using 60 Vbeta and 13 Jbeta primers. Data came from immunoSEQ multiplex PCR; TCRdb stores just in-frame clones and leaves some out. This sample has some 190,000 clones, with 65% to 85% found just once. What was sequenced was PBMCs. The V and J genes are TRBV19 and TRBJ1-1; D not resolved. This TCR was recovered from a girl aged 5 to 17 in good health and CMV-seropositive. The CDR3 is CASRVAGVNTEAFF. The CDR3 nucleotides are TGTGCCAGTAGGGTCGCGGGCGTAAACACTGAAGCTTTCTTT.